The rows below give T cell receptor beta chains drawn from one sample of a study of T cell repertoires in cytomegalovirus infection. TCRdb redid the calling of the reads with MiXCR, one entry per CDR3 protein. Of 550,000 to 850,000 distinct CDR3 sequences listed, 30% to 40% are singletons. Which antigens these TCRs recognize remains unknown. The source material was cultured PBMCs, sampled from culture after CMV antigen stimulation. These receptors all stem from a human donor in good health (CMV status not recorded). Some clones in this sample may be carry-over from other donors' samples. The CDR3 runs from the conserved cysteine through the conserved F or W. Each record gives: D gene, clone size, J gene, V gene, CDR3 DNA, CDR3 protein. A D gene is named only where the DNA matches it firmly. Clone size is shown for a subset of rows, as once, few, many or a class of expanded clone.

NA,NA,TRBJ2-1,TRBV19,TGTGCCAGGGGCCGGGAAAGCTCCTACAATGAGCAGTTCTTC,CARGRESSYNEQFF
TRBD1,NA,TRBJ1-1,TRBV20-1,TGCAGTGCTCAGACGACAGGGGGGACCCGAAGAGCTTTCTTT,CSAQTTGGTRRAFF
TRBD1,NA,TRBJ2-7,TRBV27,TGTGCCAGCAGTCCCCAGACAGGGGGGGTTAACGAGCAGTACTTC,CASSPQTGGVNEQYF
TRBD1,NA,TRBJ2-3,TRBV29-1,TGCAGCGTTAGACAGGGCAGCACAGATACGCAGTATTTT,CSVRQGSTDTQYF
TRBD1,few,TRBJ1-1,TRBV28,TGTGCCAGCAGTTCCTCGGTGGGACAGATGAACACTGAAGCTTTCTTT,CASSSSVGQMNTEAFF
TRBD2,NA,TRBJ2-3,TRBV7-2,TGTGCCAGCAGCTATGGGGGGGGGGTAGAGGCAGATACGCAGTATTTT,CASSYGGGVEADTQYF
TRBD1,few,TRBJ2-1,TRBV4-1,TGCGCCAGCAGCCAACAAACAGTGGGACAGGGGGCTAGGGGTGAGCAGTTCTTC,CASSQQTVGQGARGEQFF
NA,NA,TRBJ1-5,TRBV2,TGTGCCAGCAGTGCCCCCAATCAGCCCCAGCATTTT,CASSAPNQPQHF
NA,NA,TRBJ2-7,TRBV20-1,TGCAGTGCCAGAAAGGGGGACGAGCAGTACTTC,CSARKGDEQYF
TRBD2,few,TRBJ2-3,TRBV6-6,TGTGCCAGCAGTAAAACTAGCGGGGGTAGCACAGATACGCAGTATTTT,CASSKTSGGSTDTQYF
NA,NA,TRBJ2-1,TRBV10-3,TGTGCCATCCAGGTAGACTCCTACAATGAGCAGTTCTTC,CAIQVDSYNEQFF
NA,NA,TRBJ2-3,TRBV11-3,TGTGCCAGCAGCTCCGCAGGAGGGGCGGACACCGGCTTGGATACGCAGTATTTT,CASSSAGGADTGLDTQYF
TRBD2,NA,TRBJ2-3,TRBV7-3,TGTGCCAGCAGCTTAGGGACTAGCGGGGTCCGCCGGACCGGTGATACGCAGTATTTT,CASSLGTSGVRRTGDTQYF
TRBD1,NA,TRBJ1-3,TRBV6-6,TGTGCCAGCAATCTCAGGGGGACTGGAAACACCATATATTTT,CASNLRGTGNTIYF
TRBD1,NA,TRBJ2-1,TRBV12-5,TGTGCTAGTGGCCGACAGGGTGAGCAGTTCTTC,CASGRQGEQFF
NA,few,TRBJ2-1,TRBV7-2,TGTGCCAGCAGCCCGCTAGTCAGCTCCTACAATGAGCAGTTCTTC,CASSPLVSSYNEQFF
NA,NA,TRBJ2-5,TRBV7-2,TGTGCCAGCAGCTTAGCAGGGACGGACGAAGAGACCCAGTACTTC,CASSLAGTDEETQYF
NA,NA,TRBJ1-5,TRBV2,TGTGCCAGCAGGCGACAGGCAAATCAGCCCCAGCATTTT,CASRRQANQPQHF
NA,few,TRBJ2-7,TRBV6-5,TGTGCCAGCAGTTACGATTGGAGGCCCTTCTACGAGCAGTACTTC,CASSYDWRPFYEQYF
NA,NA,TRBJ1-1,TRBV6-5,TGTGCCAGCAGTTACTCGAATGAGGTCACTGAAGCTTTCTTT,CASSYSNEVTEAFF
NA,NA,TRBJ1-1,TRBV7-2,TGTGCCAGCAGCTTTCTCGCGGGCACTGAAGCTTTCTTT,CASSFLAGTEAFF
NA,NA,TRBJ1-6,TRBV6-1,TGTGCCAGCAAGGGGGGTAGCGGTAATTCACCCCTCCACTTT,CASKGGSGNSPLHF
NA,few,TRBJ2-2,TRBV28,TGTGCCAGCAGTTTATTGTACAGGTCCGGGGAGCTGTTTTTT,CASSLLYRSGELFF
TRBD2,many,TRBJ2-7,TRBV7-2,TGTGCCAGCAGCTTAGGGGGGGGCGAGCAGTACTTC,CASSLGGGEQYF
NA,NA,TRBJ2-7,TRBV20-1,TGCAGTGCTCGGGGTCCCGAATACGAGCAGTACTTC,CSARGPEYEQYF
NA,few,TRBJ2-1,TRBV5-4,TGTGCCAGCAGCCCCATGGCCCCGGTTTACAATGAGCAGTTCTTC,CASSPMAPVYNEQFF
NA,few,TRBJ2-6,TRBV30,TGTGCCTGGAGTGTTTCGGTGGGAAAGTCTGGGGCCAACGTCCTGACTTTC,CAWSVSVGKSGANVLTF
NA,few,TRBJ1-2,TRBV6-5,TGTGCCAGCAGTTACGACTGGGAGACGAACTATGGCTACACCTTC,CASSYDWETNYGYTF
TRBD1,many,TRBJ1-1,TRBV7-8,TGTGCCAGCAGCTTATGGGTCAGGGGGGACACTGAAGCTTTCTTT,CASSLWVRGDTEAFF
TRBD1,NA,TRBJ1-5,TRBV20-1,TGCAGTGCTAGTCCCGGGACAGGGGCAGAATATCAGCCCCAGCATTTT,CSASPGTGAEYQPQHF
NA,NA,TRBJ2-7,TRBV7-6,TGTGCCAGCAGCTTAGGTGTCCCTTCCACCTACGAGCAGTACTTC,CASSLGVPSTYEQYF
NA,NA,TRBJ1-2,TRBV5-1,TGCGCCAGCAGCTTGGCTCGGACAGATGGCTACACCTTC,CASSLARTDGYTF
NA,NA,TRBJ1-1,TRBV27,TGTGCCAGCAGTTCCCCGACCCGATCTGGCACTGAAGCTTTCTTT,CASSSPTRSGTEAFF
NA,NA,TRBJ2-6,TRBV12-3/TRBV12-4,TGTGCCAGCAGTTTACCCCGAGGGGGGACAGAATTCTCTGGGGCCAACGTCCTGACTTTC,CASSLPRGGTEFSGANVLTF
NA,few,TRBJ2-7,TRBV20-1,TGCAGTGCTAATGGGGATGTCCCCTACGAGCAGTACTTC,CSANGDVPYEQYF
NA,NA,TRBJ2-2,TRBV7-2,TGTGCCAGCAGCCGAGCCCAAACTAGCCAGGAGCTGTTTTTT,CASSRAQTSQELFF
NA,NA,TRBJ1-2,TRBV12-3/TRBV12-4,TGTGCCAGCGGACGGAGAAACTATGGCTACACCTTC,CASGRRNYGYTF
NA,NA,TRBJ2-7,TRBV6-2/TRBV6-3,TGTGCCAGCAGCGATCTCGGCCCGGGAACCTACGAGCAGTACTTC,CASSDLGPGTYEQYF
NA,few,TRBJ2-2,TRBV7-2,TGTGCCAGCAGCAAAAGACGGAACACCGGGGAGCTGTTTTTT,CASSKRRNTGELFF
TRBD1,many,TRBJ1-3,TRBV7-2,TGTGCCAGCAGCCGCCCGAAACAGGGGGCGGGCGGAAACACCATATATTTT,CASSRPKQGAGGNTIYF
NA,many,TRBJ1-2,TRBV7-2,TGTGCCAGCAGCCCTAGCAGGGATAGGGGTATATTATATGGCTACACCTTC,CASSPSRDRGILYGYTF
NA,NA,TRBJ1-1,TRBV5-6,TGTGCCAGCAGCTTGGCGGCAGGGGTGCTAAACACTGAAGCTTTCTTT,CASSLAAGVLNTEAFF
TRBD2,NA,TRBJ2-7,TRBV7-2,TGTGCCAGCAGCTTAAGAGAACGTAGCGGGAGGGCCTTCTCCTACGAGCAGTACTTC,CASSLRERSGRAFSYEQYF
NA,NA,TRBJ2-5,TRBV10-3,TGTGCCATCAGGGCGGAGGGGCAAGAGACCCAGTACTTC,CAIRAEGQETQYF
TRBD2,many,TRBJ2-3,TRBV12-3/TRBV12-4,TGTGCCAGTACCCTAGCGGGACCCACAGATACGCAGTATTTT,CASTLAGPTDTQYF
NA,many,TRBJ2-5,TRBV7-9,TGTGCCAGCAGCCCTGGGTTGCCTGACCAAGAGACCCAGTACTTC,CASSPGLPDQETQYF
NA,NA,TRBJ2-1,TRBV20-1,TGCAGTGCTAGAGTGGGGATCTACAATGAGCAGTTCTTC,CSARVGIYNEQFF
TRBD1,many,TRBJ1-3,TRBV7-2,TGTGCCAGCAGCGTCGACAGGGTATTTGGAAACACCATATATTTT,CASSVDRVFGNTIYF
NA,few,TRBJ1-6,TRBV2,TGTGCCAGCAGTGAGGCAGTTGGATATAATTCACCCCTCCACTTT,CASSEAVGYNSPLHF
NA,NA,TRBJ2-7,TRBV20-1,TGCAGTGCTCCAGGGCCTGCTTCCTACGAGCAGTACTTC,CSAPGPASYEQYF
NA,few,TRBJ2-1,TRBV19,TGTGCCAGTACGGCAGGGTACTACAATGAGCAGTTCTTC,CASTAGYYNEQFF
NA,many,TRBJ1-1,TRBV7-8,TGTGCCAGCAGCACACAGGGTAGGCTGAACACTGAAGCTTTCTTT,CASSTQGRLNTEAFF